The 12 T cell receptor delta chains presented below share a single source sample, sequenced in a study of γδ T cells in repeated Plasmodium falciparum infection. Bulk repertoires came from Vgamma9/Vdelta2+ or Vdelta2-negative gammadelta T cells flow-sorted from PBMC. TCRdb fed the multiplex PCR reads to CATT. Of 80,000 to 95,000 delta-chain clones in the sample, under 1.5% were seen once. Input material: gamma-delta T cells from blood. Receptors originate from a pool of human donors (malaria-infected and uninfected, not separated).

This clone has more than one count but fewer than ten. A far larger clone is one nucleotide away, so this likely arose from a read error. This sample also contains other DNA sequences that code for the same CDR3. CDR3 sequence: CAFSTTVAGGSDKLIF. The CDR3 DNA is TGTGCCTTCTCAACTACGGTTGCTGGGGGATCAGATAAACTCATCTTT. The V and J genes are TRDV3 and TRDJ1, with 9 bases aligning to TRDD3. TCRdb supplies no J gene; here it was assigned by aligning the nucleotide sequence to germline. In germline, CDR1 is TVYSNPD, CDR2 GDNSRS (reference sequence). CDR3 length: 16 amino acids. V was pared by 3 bases and J by 5 bases, with 16 bases of the junction left unmatched. The whole variable domain, filled in from reference TRDV3 and TRDJ1, reads CDKVTQSSPDQTVASGSEVVLLCTYDTVYSNPDLFWYRIRPDYSFQFVFYGDNSRSEGADFTQGRFSVKHILTQKAFHLVISPVRTEDSATYYCAFSTTVAGGSDKLIFGKGTRVTVEP.

This clone came up many times. The protein TCRdb lists belongs to a much larger clone and differs from this DNA's translation at residue 5, which points to a read error; the protein shown is made from the DNA. The V gene was identified as TRDV2, while no J gene was called; TRDD3, the table's D call, was not compared with the DNA. The length of the CDR3 is 15 residues. The V gene's germline CDR1 is GEAIGNYY and CDR2 EKD. The CDR3: CACDPRLGTGGCFIF. CDR3 bases: TGTGCCTGTGACCCTCGGCTTGGGACTGGGGGATGTTTTATCTTT.

This clone was picked up a small number of times. TCRdb's protein for this DNA is that of a much larger clone and differs from the translation at residue 13, likely a read error; the protein shown is the DNA translation. The CDR3 region is CAFSFEALVLGDGKLIF. The CDR3, as DNA: TGTGCCTTTAGTTTCGAGGCGCTGGTACTGGGGGATGGTAAACTCATCTTT. The chain carries TRDV3 and TRDJ1; 10 bases fit TRDD3. The trim removed 0 bases at V and 7 bases at J, leaving 17 bases unmatched. The CDR3 is 17 amino acids. Germline CDR1 and CDR2: TVYSNPD and GDNSRS (reference sequence). Combining the CDR3 with reference TRDV3 and TRDJ1 gives the whole variable domain CDKVTQSSPDQTVASGSEVVLLCTYDTVYSNPDLFWYRIRPDYSFQFVFYGDNSRSEGADFTQGRFSVKHILTQKAFHLVISPVRTEDSATYYCAFSFEALVLGDGKLIFGKGTRVTVEP.

This clone was detected only a few times. This is likely an artifact of a read error, given a far larger clone one base away. The sample carries other DNA sequences with the same CDR3. This chain links TRDV3 with TRDJ1; 9 bases match TRDD3. Looked up from germline, CDR1 is TVYSNPD and CDR2 is GDNSRS (reference sequence). CDR3 length equals 16 residues. The CDR3 bases are TGTGCCTTTTGCGGGCGTACTGGGGGAAACACCGATAAACTCATCTTC. Amino acid sequence: CAFCGRTGGNTDKLIF.

Comments on this clone: This sequence is one base from a far larger clone and is likely a read error. In the same sample, other DNA sequences code for this CDR3. The V gene is listed as TRDV2; no J gene was called; the listed D gene, TRDD3, was not tested against the DNA. The germline V gene encodes CDR1 GEAIGNYY and CDR2 EKD. CDR3 length equals 19 residues. This CDR3 is CACEPLKGRGMDGTDKLIF. The CDR3 nucleotides read TGTGCCTGTGAACCTCTTAAGGGCCGGGGGATGGATGGGACCGATAAACTCATCTTC.

There are a few counts of this clone. The amino acid sequence in TCRdb belongs to a much larger clone and departs from this DNA's translation at residue 3, likely a sequencing read error; the sequence shown is translated from the DNA. V gene TRDV1 combines with J gene TRDJ1; 13 bases fit TRDD3. Germline CDR1 reads TSWWSYY; CDR2 reads QGS. This CDR3 is built from 21 residues. The CDR3 here is CAFGERTRGLTGGYEREGLIF. In DNA, the CDR3 is TGTGCTTTTGGGGAAAGAACTCGTGGCCTGACTGGGGGATACGAGAGGGAAGGACTCATCTTT.

This clone was counted only a few times. A read error likely explains why the TCRdb protein, taken from a much larger clone, differs from this DNA's translation at residue 4; the protein shown is translated from the DNA. The chain recombines TRDV1 with TRDJ1; 11 positions match TRDD3. The CDR3 extends over 21 amino acids. The germline V gene has CDR1 TSWWSYY and CDR2 QGS. In DNA, the CDR3 is TGTGCTCTTGAGGAACTTTCCGCCCCAATGTACTGGGGGATAGACACCGATAAACTCATCTTT. It specifies CALEELSAPMYWGIDTDKLIF.

This clone has more than one count but fewer than ten. TCRdb pairs this DNA with a much larger clone's protein that differs at residue 12, likely a read error; the protein shown was translated from the DNA. The chain employs TRDV1 and TRDJ1; D is perhaps TRDD3 (6 bases). With 4 bases removed from V and 1 base from J, the gap between germline ends came to 22 bases. The germline CDR1 and CDR2 sequences are TSWWSYY and QGS. CDR3 size: 18 residues. CDR3 region: CALGGPEGGKRSTDKLIF. CDR3 coding DNA: TGTGCTCTTGGGGGGCCAGAAGGGGGGAAACGGTCCACCGATAAACTCATCTTT.

This clone has a count of ten or more. Since a far larger clone is one base different, this is likely a read error. The sample contains more than one DNA sequence encoding this CDR3. The rearrangement links TRDV2 to TRDJ1; D not certain. V gave up 4 bases and J gave up 1 base, with 12 bases separating them. CDR1 is GEAIGNYY, CDR2 EKD, per germline. This CDR3 spans 14 amino acids. CDR3 DNA: TGTGCCTGTGATACCGGTACCTGCACCGATAAACTCATCTTT. It codes for CACDTGTCTDKLIF.

This clone has more than one count but fewer than ten. TCRdb's listed protein matches a much larger clone and diverges from this DNA's translation at residue 13, likely through a read error; the protein shown comes from the DNA. V usage is TRDV1 and J usage is TRDJ1, with D perhaps matching TRDD3 (5 bases). Assignment of the J gene here rests on matching the DNA to germline, because TCRdb gives none. The germline V gene has CDR1 TSWWSYY and CDR2 QGS. V gave up 4 bases and J gave up 6 bases, with 24 bases separating them. This CDR3 comprises 17 residues. The CDR3 DNA sequence: TGTGCTCTTGGGGGGCCTTGGGGTCGCAAGAGGACCAATAAACTCATCTTT. Protein: CALGGPWGRKRTNKLIF.

This clone showed up just a few times. A far larger clone is only one base removed, so a read error is likely. The identical CDR3 is also encoded by other nucleotide sequences in the sample. The rearrangement joins TRDV1 to TRDJ1; TRDD3 matches 9 bases. TCRdb leaves out the J gene; it was filled in here by matching the DNA to germline. Trimming removed 2 bases from V and 0 bases from J; junction bases left unmatched: 43. Germline CDR1 is TSWWSYY and CDR2 is QGS. The CDR3 runs 29 residues. The CDR3 nucleotides are TGTGCTCTTGGGGAAACGGGATCCTGTCATTCCTACGATAATGTACTTTCTGGGGATACGCCCACGTACACCGATAAACTCATCTTT. It yields the protein CALGETGSCHSYDNVLSGDTPTYTDKLIF.

Only a few counts were recorded for this clone. The protein held in TCRdb is that of a much larger clone and does not match this DNA's translation at residue 6, likely because of a read error; the protein shown is translated from the DNA. V and J are TRDV2 and TRDJ1; 11 nucleotides agree with TRDD3. The CDR3 is made up of 17 amino acids. J was trimmed by 3 bases and V by 3 bases; bases with no gene match: 11. CDR1 and CDR2 (germline): GEAIGNYY, EKD. The CDR3 DNA sequence: TGTGCCTGTGACCCCCCACTGGGGGATAACGGGGCCGATAAACTCATCTTT. This translates into CACDPPLGDNGADKLIF.